This T cell receptor (beta chain) originates from a study of blood T cell repertoires in COVID-19. Overall study context: Material from acute and convalescent COVID-19 was sourced from the United States, Italy and Spain.

The CDR3 extends over 20 amino acids. V lost 3 bases, J lost 0 bases, and 14 bases stayed unmatched. Looked up from germline, CDR1 is SGHRS and CDR2 is YFSETQ. Recruited during active infection, patients (from Seattle) were subsequently followed longitudinally. How the authors handled the data: From reference gene primer amplification, estimates of nucleated cell counts were derived. The assay was immunoSEQ multiplex PCR, and TCRdb's table has in-frame clones only and misses some. The V and J calls and clone size come from that table; D and trimming were worked out from the DNA. The sample lists some 160,000 clones, about 88% seen once, with 2% to 3% in the top ten.

The sample consisted of peripheral blood. The chain has TRBV5-1 and TRBJ2-3; 12 positions agree with TRBD2. The sequence was obtained from an elderly woman with COVID-19, enrolled during active disease. The CDR3: CASSSDLLAGGWDSTDTQYF. CDR3 DNA: TGCGCCAGCAGCTCCGACTTACTAGCGGGAGGTTGGGATAGCACAGATACGCAGTATTTT. Based on the CDR3 plus reference TRBV5-1 and TRBJ2-3, the full variable domain is KAGVTQTPRYLIKTRGQQVTLSCSPISGHRSVSWYQQTPGQGLQFLFEYFSETQRNKGNFPGRFSGRQFSNSRSEMNVSTLELGDSALYLCASSSDLLAGGWDSTDTQYFGPGTRLTVL.